This TCR beta chain is drawn from a study of blood T cell repertoires in COVID-19. Study information: Both acute and convalescent COVID-19 samples were obtained from the United States, Italy and Spain.

Germline V gene lookup returns CDR1 LNHDA and CDR2 SQIVND (reference sequence). V was clipped by 0 bases and J by 6 bases; unmatched bases: 4. The CDR3 extends over 15 amino acids. Data came from immunoSEQ multiplex PCR; TCRdb stores just in-frame clones and leaves some out. The sample shows 130,000 to 150,000 clones, 87% of them seen only once. Sequencing was carried out using peripheral blood. This rearrangement joins TRBV19 to TRBJ2-1; the match to TRBD1 covers 8 bases. This clonotype was obtained from a woman between 45 and 60 years old with acute or convalescent COVID-19. CDR3 in DNA: TGTGCCAGTAGTATAGAGGACAGGGTCCCCAATGAGCAGTTCTTC. Translation gives CASSIEDRVPNEQFF.